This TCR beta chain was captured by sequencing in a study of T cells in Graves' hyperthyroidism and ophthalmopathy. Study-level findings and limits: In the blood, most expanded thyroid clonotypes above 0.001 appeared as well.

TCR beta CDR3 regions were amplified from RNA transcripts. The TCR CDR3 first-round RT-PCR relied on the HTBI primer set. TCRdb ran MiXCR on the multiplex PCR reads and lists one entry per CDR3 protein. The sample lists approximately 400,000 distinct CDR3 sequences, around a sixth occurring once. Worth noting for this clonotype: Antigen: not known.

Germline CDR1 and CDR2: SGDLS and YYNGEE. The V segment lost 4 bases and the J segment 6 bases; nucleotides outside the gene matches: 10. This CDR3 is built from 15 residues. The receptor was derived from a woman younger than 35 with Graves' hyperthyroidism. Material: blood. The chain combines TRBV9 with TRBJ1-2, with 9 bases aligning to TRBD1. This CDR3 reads CASSSYTGTGNGYTF. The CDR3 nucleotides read TGTGCCAGCAGCTCATACACCGGGACAGGGAATGGCTACACCTTC.